The entry below describes one TCR beta chain. This entry is derived from a study of PD-L1 blockade in urothelial cancer. For the study at large: Males with bladder-origin urothelial cancer constituted about 90% of the roughly 30 patients.

Sequencing was performed with immunoSEQ multiplex PCR; in TCRdb, only in-frame clones are kept and a portion is missing. The sample carries 45,000 or so clones, approximately 78% recorded once. The receptor was isolated from an older man with urothelial cancer. This specimen was PBMCs, taken around atezolizumab (anti-PD-L1) treatment.

The CDR3 here is CASSPTGGYEQYF. The CDR3 nucleotides read TGTGCCAGCAGCCCGACAGGGGGCTACGAGCAGTACTTC. The chain has TRBV11-1 and TRBJ2-7; 9 bases agree with TRBD1. The CDR3 runs to 13 residues. CDR1 SGHAT and CDR2 FQDESV come from the germline V gene (reference sequence). V was clipped by 5 bases and J by 3 bases; unmatched bases: 2.